Sequencing of this T cell receptor beta chain was carried out in a study of beta chain features in type 1 diabetes. Study-wide results and caveats: For patients, the naive, central memory and Treg TCRB repertoires appeared more alike than for healthy donors.

This clone has a handful of counts. Its antigen is unknown. Every isolated RNA sample was fully reverse transcribed, so sequencing captured expressed TCRB transcripts. TCRdb keeps only in-frame clones here, not all; method: immunoSEQ multiplex PCR. The sample lists 350,000 to 450,000 clones, around 13% occurring once. Germline assignment: CDR1 SGHTA and CDR2 FQGNSA. Trimming at V came to 5 bases and at J to 4 bases, leaving 6 bases not matched to a gene. CDR3 length equals 15 residues. This sequence joins TRBV7-2 and TRBJ2-1; 9 bases line up with TRBD2. This sequence was found in a man aged 25-45 years in good health. Sequenced input: naive CD4+ T cells from blood. The CDR3 reads CASSPPAGGYNEQFF. The CDR3 DNA is TGTGCCAGCAGCCCCCCTGCGGGAGGGTACAATGAGCAGTTCTTC.